This paragraph reports one T cell receptor beta chain. Its specificity is not known. This sample is drawn from a study of brain T cells in children with intractable seizures. Study outcomes and limitations: Viral specificity was inferred only from CDR3 similarity; HCMV serostatus was unknown.

Profiling relied on immunoSEQ multiplex PCR, and the TCRdb table lists in-frame clones only, not all of them. The data hold fewer than 85,000 clones, with under 95% observed a single time. The germline gives CDR1 SGHNT, CDR2 YENEEA. Trimming pared 0 bases from V and 2 bases from J, leaving 4 bases between. This CDR3 region has 13 residues. This TCR was sampled from a boy under two years old with tuberous sclerosis and intractable seizures. This sequence joins TRBV11-3 and TRBJ1-1; no definite D call. The starting material was peripheral blood, obtained at surgery. CDR3 protein: CASSLEVNTEAFF. CDR3 DNA: TGTGCCAGCAGCTTAGAAGTAAACACTGAAGCTTTCTTT.